Following are 8 T cell receptor beta chains from one sample sequenced in a study of Graves' ophthalmopathy and Graves' hyperthyroidism. For repertoire sequencing, the TCR beta CDR3 regions were amplified from RNA transcripts. A first-round RT-PCR used HTBI primers, followed by a second-round multiplex PCR. TCRdb reanalysed the multiplex PCR reads using MiXCR and keeps one entry per CDR3 protein. This table holds about 500,000 distinct CDR3 sequences, under 15% found once. Sequencing was done on a sample of blood. Receptors were obtained from a young woman with Graves' ophthalmopathy.

The V call is TRBV6-1, the J call TRBJ2-7; D is uncertain. From germline, CDR1 is MNHNS and CDR2 SASEGT. Trimming left V 7 bases short and J 3 bases short, with 22 bases between. The CDR3 has 16 residues. The CDR3 coding sequence is TGTGCCAGCACCCAAAGTTCCGGGTACCTCGTCTACGAGCAGTACTTC. Amino acid sequence: CASTQSSGYLVYEQYF.

A word on this clonotype: Given a much more abundant clone one base away, this may be a read error. In DNA form, the CDR3 reads TGCGCCAGCAGCTTGGTGCATAGTCGGAAAAGGGCGGACACTGAATCTTTCTTT. It yields the protein CASSLVHSRKRADTESFF. This chain uses TRBV5-1 with TRBJ1-1; TRBD1 is a possible D gene (5 bases). The CDR3 has 18 residues. Germline CDR1 reads SGHRS; CDR2 reads YFSETQ.

This clonotype appeared many times. The chain links TRBV20-1 to TRBJ2-7; D tentatively reads TRBD1 or TRBD2 (5 bases each). The germline V gene has CDR1 DFQATT and CDR2 SNEGSKA (reference sequence). Trimming removed 3 bases from V and 6 bases from J, with 18 bases in between. The CDR3 length is 14 residues. Written as DNA, the CDR3 is TGCAGTGCTAGCAGATCCGGGGCTCGACTCGAGCAGTACTTC. Residues: CSASRSGARLEQYF.

This clonotype occurred many times. This chain joins TRBV12-5 and TRBJ1-5; D remains ambiguous. The CDR3 is 13 residues long. V was shortened by 1 base and J by 6 bases, with 7 bases between the two germline ends. From germline, CDR1 is LGHNT and CDR2 FRNRAP. CDR3 DNA: TGTGCTAGTGGTTTGGGGAAGGGTCAGCCCCAGCATTTT. Its protein product is CASGLGKGQPQHF.

This clonotype was found a few times. The chain uses TRBV7-9 and TRBJ2-7; no firm D call. Germline V gives CDR1 SEHNR, CDR2 FQNEAQ (reference sequence). This CDR3 is built from 13 residues. Between the trimmed V and J ends, which lost 6 bases and 5 bases, there was a span of 14 bases. CDR3: CASSREMIDEQYF. Written as DNA, the CDR3 is TGTGCCAGCAGTCGAGAAATGATAGACGAGCAGTACTTC.

This clonotype was seen many times. The chain couples TRBV2 to TRBJ1-2; D not certain. The V gene lost 8 bases and the J gene lost 4 bases, with 11 bases spanning the gap. The CDR3 consists of 12 residues. Germline values: CDR1 SNHLY, CDR2 FYNNEI. Here the CDR3 reads CASSKRSYGYTF. The CDR3 coding sequence is TGTGCCAGCTCAAAGAGGTCCTATGGCTACACCTTC.

This clonotype has at least ten counts. This chain uses TRBV6-5 with TRBJ2-2; possible D gene TRBD1, 5 bases. Per germline, CDR1 MNHEY and CDR2 SVGAGI. V shed 3 bases and J shed 6 bases, with 14 bases lying between them. This CDR3 is built from 15 residues. The CDR3 region has the DNA TGTGCCAGCAGTTATACATTAGGGGTCGCCGGGGAGCTGTTTTTT. Translation: CASSYTLGVAGELFF.

There are many counts of this clonotype. The chain combines TRBV11-1 with TRBJ2-5; the match to TRBD2 covers 7 bases. Germline values: CDR1 SGHAT, CDR2 FQDESV (reference sequence). J was trimmed by 5 bases and V by 5 bases; bases with no gene match: 17. There are 17 residues in the CDR3. CDR3 protein: CASSPREAGSSVETQYF. The CDR3 nucleotides are TGTGCCAGCAGCCCCCGGGAGGCGGGCTCCTCGGTGGAGACCCAGTACTTC.